The next 10 T cell receptor beta chains were all read from a single sample in a study of blood T cell repertoires in COVID-19. This table comes from immunoSEQ multiplex PCR, and its TCRdb copy is limited to in-frame clones, with some not included. The sample lists roughly 250,000 clones; over 75% were seen once. The sequenced material came from peripheral blood. The receptors stem from a middle-aged woman who had recovered from COVID-19.

The CDR3 reads CASSSLTGGEVETQYF. DNA of the CDR3: TGCGCCAGCAGCTCTCTAACCGGAGGGGAGGTGGAGACCCAGTACTTC. V gene TRBV5-1 combines with J gene TRBJ2-5, with a weak D call TRBD2 (6 bases). Germline CDR1 and CDR2: SGHRS and YFSETQ. Trimming removed 3 bases from V and 5 bases from J, with 20 bases in between. This CDR3 contains 16 residues.

CDR3: CASSYLGGPLSYEQYF. CDR3 DNA sequence: TGTGCCAGCAGTTACCTTGGGGGCCCCCTTTCCTACGAGCAGTACTTC. The chain couples TRBV6-2 or TRBV6-3 to TRBJ2-7, with D perhaps TRBD1 (6 bases). The CDR3 runs 16 residues. V lost 2 bases and J lost 1, with 15 bases in between. Germline loops: CDR1 MNHEY, CDR2 SVGEGT.

The genes are TRBV30 and TRBJ2-2; TRBD2 is a possible D gene (6 bases). Trimming stripped 0 bases from V and 3 bases from J, with 11 bases between. The CDR3 spans 15 residues. From germline, CDR1 is GTSNPN and CDR2 SVGIG (reference sequence). The CDR3 coding sequence is TGTGCCTGGAGTGTACTCCGACTAGACACCGGGGAGCTGTTTTTT. Translating it yields CAWSVLRLDTGELFF.

V is TRBV2 and J is TRBJ2-1; 7 bases map to TRBD2. The germline V gene encodes CDR1 SNHLY and CDR2 FYNNEI. J gave up 7 bases and V 8 bases, and 11 bases lay outside the gene matches. This CDR3 region has 14 residues. The CDR3 protein is CASRERGGGNEQFF. The CDR3 bases are TGTGCCAGCCGCGAGCGGGGAGGAGGGAATGAGCAGTTCTTC.

V usage is TRBV6-1 and J usage is TRBJ2-7; unclear D gene. V dropped 3 bases and J dropped 0 bases, with 15 bases sitting between them. The CDR3 covers 16 residues. Per germline, CDR1 MNHNS and CDR2 SASEGT. CDR3: CASSDLYGSHSYEQYF. The CDR3 DNA follows: TGTGCCAGCAGTGATCTTTACGGGTCGCACTCCTACGAGCAGTACTTC.

The chain couples TRBV6-2 or TRBV6-3 to TRBJ2-2, with 7 bases that match TRBD2. This CDR3 has 16 residues. Germline CDR1 MNHEY, CDR2 SVGEGT. Germline trimming cut 5 bases from V and 7 bases from J; bases unmatched to any gene: 13. DNA of the CDR3: TGTGCCAGCAGTGGGCTCGGGACTATTCTCCTCGGGGAGCTGTTTTTT. This codes for CASSGLGTILLGELFF.

In its sample, this clone was seen once. V and J are TRBV29-1 and TRBJ2-1, with 10 positions matching TRBD2. Germline V CDR1 and CDR2: SQVTM, ANQGSEA. After removal of 3 bases from V and 2 bases from J, the junction contained 7 bases not matched to a gene. This CDR3 has 16 amino acids. The CDR3 reads CSVDTSGIVAYNEQFF. DNA of the CDR3: TGCAGCGTTGACACTAGCGGGATAGTCGCCTACAATGAGCAGTTCTTC.

The chain carries TRBV4-2 and TRBJ1-1; 7 nucleotides agree with TRBD1. The V segment lost 8 bases and the J segment 2 bases; nucleotides outside the gene matches: 5. CDR3 length: 13 residues. Germline V CDR1 and CDR2: LGHNA, YNFKEQ. DNA for the CDR3: TGTGCCAGCTCACAGGGGACAAACACTGAAGCTTTCTTT. It yields the protein CASSQGTNTEAFF.

The sample holds one count of this clone. The chain combines TRBV6-5 with TRBJ1-6, with 9 bases that match TRBD1. V lost 7 bases and J lost 8; bases outside the gene matches: 3. The CDR3 has 13 amino acids. In germline, CDR1 is MNHEY, CDR2 SVGAGI. DNA of the CDR3: TGTGCCAGCAAACGGACAGGGGATTCACCCCTCCACTTT. Translating it yields CASKRTGDSPLHF.

This sequence joins TRBV7-2 and TRBJ2-7; the D gene is possibly TRBD2 (5 bases). CDR1 is SGHTA, CDR2 FQGNSA, per germline. V lost 6 bases and J 5 bases, leaving 14 bases between the germline ends. This CDR3 contains 13 residues. The CDR3 nucleotides read TGTGCCAGCAGTACGACCCCGAGGGACGAGCAGTACTTC. Translated, it gives CASSTTPRDEQYF.